The rows below give T cell receptor beta chains drawn from one sample of a study of T cell repertoires in cytomegalovirus infection. MiXCR, run by TCRdb on the reads, gives a single entry per CDR3 protein. The sample holds hundreds of thousands of distinct CDR3 sequences, almost 30% seen once. Their cognate antigens are unknown. The sample here was cultured PBMCs, taken from culture after CMV antigen stimulation. The receptor source for this set is a human donor in good health (CMV status not recorded). Some clones in this sample may be carry-over from other donors' samples. Both conserved end residues are part of each CDR3. The D gene is left open where the match is weak. A row's size may be missing; if present it is once, few, many or a size class.

j_gene: TRBJ1-1
v_gene: TRBV11-3
abundance: .
d_gene: .
CDR3nt: TGTGCCAGCAGCCCCCGGGGCCCGAACACTGAAGCTTTCTTT
CDR3aa: CASSPRGPNTEAFF

j_gene: TRBJ2-1
v_gene: TRBV20-1
abundance: .
d_gene: TRBD2
CDR3nt: TGCAGTGCTAGGAGGACTAGCGGGTACAATGAGCAGTTCTTC
CDR3aa: CSARRTSGYNEQFF

j_gene: TRBJ1-1
v_gene: TRBV7-3
abundance: few
d_gene: .
CDR3nt: TGTGCCAGCAGCGACAGGATCTGGACTGAAGCTTTCTTT
CDR3aa: CASSDRIWTEAFF

j_gene: TRBJ1-1
v_gene: TRBV15
abundance: .
d_gene: .
CDR3nt: TGTGCCACCAGCCCGGGGAGGGTAAGCACTGAAGCTTTCTTT
CDR3aa: CATSPGRVSTEAFF

j_gene: TRBJ2-6
v_gene: TRBV12-3/TRBV12-4
abundance: .
d_gene: .
CDR3nt: TGTGCCAGCAGTCCCCGGCACGCCAACGTCCTGACTTTC
CDR3aa: CASSPRHANVLTF

j_gene: TRBJ2-7
v_gene: TRBV20-1
abundance: .
d_gene: TRBD1
CDR3nt: TGCAGTGCTGCCAGGACAGGGGGCGAGAACTACGAGCAGTACTTC
CDR3aa: CSAARTGGENYEQYF

j_gene: TRBJ1-1
v_gene: TRBV7-2
abundance: .
d_gene: .
CDR3nt: TGTGCCAGCAGCTTAGTATCGGGACAGAACACTGAAGCTTTCTTT
CDR3aa: CASSLVSGQNTEAFF

j_gene: TRBJ1-1
v_gene: TRBV7-2
abundance: many
d_gene: .
CDR3nt: TGTGCCAGCAGCTTAGCGGGGGGGCTTAACACTGAAGCTTTCTTT
CDR3aa: CASSLAGGLNTEAFF

j_gene: TRBJ1-1
v_gene: TRBV2
abundance: few
d_gene: TRBD1
CDR3nt: TGTGCCAGCACTACGGACAGGGGGCTTATGAACACTGAAGCTTTCTTT
CDR3aa: CASTTDRGLMNTEAFF

j_gene: TRBJ2-3
v_gene: TRBV4-1
abundance: .
d_gene: TRBD2
CDR3nt: TGCGCCAGCAGCCAACTCCCGACTAGCGGTAGCACAGATACGCAGTATTTT
CDR3aa: CASSQLPTSGSTDTQYF

j_gene: TRBJ1-5
v_gene: TRBV24-1
abundance: few
d_gene: .
CDR3nt: TGTGCCACCAGTGACGCCAACCTGGGACCCCAGCATTTT
CDR3aa: CATSDANLGPQHF

j_gene: TRBJ1-1
v_gene: TRBV19
abundance: .
d_gene: .
CDR3nt: TGTGCCAGTAGTATAGAGACTGGGCGTCCGAACACTGAAGCTTTCTTT
CDR3aa: CASSIETGRPNTEAFF

j_gene: TRBJ1-3
v_gene: TRBV2
abundance: few
d_gene: .
CDR3nt: TGTGCCAGCAGTGGGACAGCCTCTGGAAACACCATATATTTT
CDR3aa: CASSGTASGNTIYF

j_gene: TRBJ2-1
v_gene: TRBV11-2
abundance: few
d_gene: .
CDR3nt: TGTGCCAGCAGCCTAAGGGGGGGCAGGGGAAGATACTCGGCATACAATGAGCAGTTCTTC
CDR3aa: CASSLRGGRGRYSAYNEQFF

j_gene: TRBJ2-7
v_gene: TRBV19
abundance: few
d_gene: .
CDR3nt: TGTGCCAGTAGTATGGCCTTATCTCACGAGCAGTACTTC
CDR3aa: CASSMALSHEQYF

j_gene: TRBJ2-1
v_gene: TRBV28
abundance: .
d_gene: .
CDR3nt: TGTGCCAGCAGTCCCCCCCGGAGACTGAACAATGAGCAGTTCTTC
CDR3aa: CASSPPRRLNNEQFF

j_gene: TRBJ2-7
v_gene: TRBV20-1
abundance: .
d_gene: TRBD2
CDR3nt: TGCAGTGCTCTTAGCGGGAACTCCTACGAGCAGTACTTC
CDR3aa: CSALSGNSYEQYF